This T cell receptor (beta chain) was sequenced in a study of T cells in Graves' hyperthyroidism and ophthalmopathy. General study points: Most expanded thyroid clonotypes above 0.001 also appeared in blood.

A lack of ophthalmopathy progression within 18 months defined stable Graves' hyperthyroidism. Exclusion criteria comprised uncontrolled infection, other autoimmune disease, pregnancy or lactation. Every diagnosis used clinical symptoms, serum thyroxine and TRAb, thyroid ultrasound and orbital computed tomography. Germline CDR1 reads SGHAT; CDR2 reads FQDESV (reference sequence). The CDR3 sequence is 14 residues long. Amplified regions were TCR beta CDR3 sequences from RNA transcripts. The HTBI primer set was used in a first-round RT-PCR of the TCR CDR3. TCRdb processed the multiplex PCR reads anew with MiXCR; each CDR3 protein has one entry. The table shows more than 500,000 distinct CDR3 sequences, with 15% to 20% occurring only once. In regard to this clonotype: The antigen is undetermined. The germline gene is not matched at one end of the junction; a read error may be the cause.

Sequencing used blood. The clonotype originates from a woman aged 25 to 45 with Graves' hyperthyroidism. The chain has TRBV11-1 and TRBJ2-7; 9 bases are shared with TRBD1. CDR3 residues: CASSQGQGDDERYF. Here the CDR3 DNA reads TGTGCCAGCAGCCAGGGACAGGGTGACGACGAGCGGTACTTC.